Below, 10 T cell receptor beta chains from the same sample are listed, as sequenced in a study of OX40 agonist ivuxolimab in advanced cancers. TCRdb keeps only in-frame clones here, not all; method: immunoSEQ multiplex PCR. The table shows fewer than 80,000 clones, with 75% to 90% occurring only once. This specimen consisted of CD4+ or CD8+ T cells sorted from blood, obtained in a trial of the OX40 agonist ivuxolimab. The receptors shown here come from an adult with an advanced solid tumor such as melanoma, head and neck, liver or kidney cancer.

CDR3 loop: CASSGRDRSEQYF. For the CDR3, the DNA is TGTGCCAGCAGCGGCCGGGACAGAAGCGAGCAGTACTTC. V and J are TRBV11-2 and TRBJ2-7, with 7 bases lining up with TRBD1. The CDR3 is 13 amino acids. The V gene end was trimmed by 5 bases and the J gene end by 6 bases; junction bases not matched to a gene: 7. Germline V lookup: CDR1 SGHAT, CDR2 FQNNGV.

Comment on this clone: At one boundary the junction diverges from the germline segment, which might be a read error. The chain carries TRBV2 and TRBJ2-5, with D possibly matching TRBD2 (6 bases). This CDR3 has 15 residues. Germline CDR1 is SNHLY and CDR2 is FYNNEI. The CDR3 sequence: CASSEGVSGPEAQYF. CDR3 sequence (DNA): TGTGCCAGCAGTGAAGGGGTTAGCGGCCCAGAGGCCCAGTACTTC.

The chain links TRBV7-6 to TRBJ1-5, with unresolved D. V lost 2 bases and J 7 bases, leaving 12 bases between the germline ends. The CDR3 runs 14 residues. Germline assignment: CDR1 SGHVS and CDR2 FNYEAQ. This CDR3 reads CASSLTPGDQPQHF. The CDR3 nucleotides read TGTGCCAGCAGCTTAACCCCCGGCGACCAGCCCCAGCATTTT.

A few counts support this clone. This rearrangement joins TRBV2 to TRBJ1-1, with TRBD1 as a possible D gene (6 bases). V lost 8 bases, J lost 1 base, and 11 bases lay in between. Per germline, CDR1 SNHLY and CDR2 FYNNEI. This CDR3 has 13 amino acids. The CDR3 here is CASAQDRNTEAFF. The CDR3 nucleotides are TGTGCCAGCGCTCAGGACAGGAACACTGAAGCTTTCTTT.

Only one count was recorded for this clone. This rearrangement joins TRBV6-1 to TRBJ2-2, with TRBD2 identical over 8 bases. Trimming took 2 bases from V and 5 from J; bases not matched to a gene: 10. The CDR3 extends over 17 amino acids. The germline V gene encodes CDR1 MNHNS and CDR2 SASEGT. DNA of the CDR3: TGTGCCAGCAGTGAAATCGGGGGGGTTCTAATAACCGGGGAGCTGTTTTTT. Its translation: CASSEIGGVLITGELFF.

J is TRBJ2-1 and V is TRBV9; a possible D gene is TRBD2 (5 bases). Trimming shortened V by 0 bases and J by 6 bases, and 13 bases separated the two germline ends. Germline CDR1 is SGDLS and CDR2 is YYNGEE. CDR3 size: 15 residues. The CDR3 region is CASSVVGGAPNEQFF. As DNA, the CDR3 is TGTGCCAGCAGCGTAGTAGGAGGTGCCCCCAATGAGCAGTTCTTC. Based on the CDR3 plus reference TRBV9 and TRBJ2-1, the full variable domain is DSGVTQTPKHLITATGQRVTLRCSPRSGDLSVYWYQQSLDQGLQFLIQYYNGEERAKGNILERFSAQQFPDLHSELNLSSLELGDSALYFCASSVVGGAPNEQFFGPGTRLTVL.

The genes are TRBV30 and TRBJ1-1; no firm D call. The CDR3 loop spans 12 amino acids. Germline CDR1 reads GTSNPN; CDR2 reads SVGIG (reference sequence). The V gene lost 2 bases and the J gene lost 8 bases, with 12 bases spanning the gap. This chain's CDR3 is CAWSPPVGEAFF. The CDR3 coding sequence is TGTGCCTGGAGTCCTCCCGTAGGGGAAGCTTTCTTT.

J is TRBJ1-6 and V is TRBV30; 7 bases map to TRBD1. The CDR3 runs to 14 residues. Per the germline V gene, CDR1 is GTSNPN and CDR2 is SVGIG (reference sequence). V dropped 2 bases and J dropped 7; count of bases not matched to a gene: 5. Here the CDR3 reads CAWSNRGGNSPLHF. In DNA, the CDR3 is TGTGCCTGGAGTAACAGGGGCGGAAATTCACCCCTCCACTTT.

The V call is TRBV29-1, the J call TRBJ2-3, with 8 bases that match TRBD1. Unmatched junction bases numbered 1, after V lost 3 bases and J lost 2 bases. The CDR3 has 13 amino acids. Germline V lookup: CDR1 SQVTM, CDR2 ANQGSEA. CDR3 nucleotides: TGCAGCGTTGAGACAGGGGCCACAGATACGCAGTATTTT. It codes for CSVETGATDTQYF.

The chain links TRBV7-2 to TRBJ1-5, with D unresolved. From germline, CDR1 is SGHTA and CDR2 FQGNSA. The CDR3 is 12 amino acids. Trimming pared 3 bases from V and 6 bases from J, leaving 6 bases between. The CDR3 protein is CASSFTTQPQHF. The CDR3 coding sequence is TGTGCCAGCAGCTTCACAACTCAGCCCCAGCATTTT.